A selection of T cell receptor beta chains follows, all from one sample in a study of early stage breast cancer tumors. The method was immunoSEQ multiplex PCR; TCRdb's version includes in-frame clones alone and lacks a portion of them. The sample consists of fewer than 35,000 clones, 70% to 75% of them appearing once. Material: breast tumor tissue. All receptors derive from a person aged 25 to 39 with breast cancer. CDR3s leave out the opening cysteine and the closing phenylalanine or tryptophan. The order of the fields is D gene, V gene, J gene, CDR3 protein. The D gene is left open where the match is weak.

NA	TRBV10-1	TRBJ2-4	ASSESSAGRNIQY
NA	TRBV18	TRBJ2-1	ASSPRDYNEQF
TRBD2	TRBV23-1	TRBJ2-7	ASSLNQWPAGGPSWVYEQY
TRBD2	TRBV4-3	TRBJ2-3	ASSQGVAGGLDTQY
NA	TRBV2	TRBJ2-5	ASILGGEGETQY
NA	TRBV29-1	TRBJ1-1	SVNLGRWGTEAF
TRBD1	TRBV2	TRBJ1-1	ASSYRGLGTEAF
NA	TRBV18	TRBJ2-1	ASSLETPEYNEQF
TRBD2	TRBV7-2	TRBJ2-3	ASSLGLAGGVTDTQY
NA	TRBV25-1	TRBJ2-3	ASSANTDTQY
NA	TRBV18	TRBJ1-1	ASSPGEGTEAF
NA	TRBV19	TRBJ1-5	ASSIRGGNQPQH
NA	TRBV10-1	TRBJ2-2	ASSESGLDAGELF
NA	TRBV5-4	TRBJ2-1	ASFIRELRNEQF
NA	TRBV9	TRBJ1-1	ASTGEIMNTEAF
NA	TRBV10-3	TRBJ2-7	ATRPGESEQY
NA	TRBV30	TRBJ1-1	AWRETRQALNTEAF
NA	TRBV6-1	TRBJ1-1	ASSVSRAITEAF
TRBD1	TRBV10-3	TRBJ1-1	AISDGQGSDTEAF
NA	TRBV2	TRBJ1-3	ASIGSPSGNTIY
TRBD1	TRBV10-3	TRBJ2-2	AISGGQGKSGELF
NA	TRBV18	TRBJ1-1	ASSPLVDTEAF
NA	TRBV2	TRBJ1-2	ASSVQGNGYT
NA	TRBV19	TRBJ2-6	ASLKGRGGANVLT
TRBD1	TRBV6-1	TRBJ2-1	ATQRQGLYNEQF
NA	TRBV19	TRBJ1-5	ASSPRDLGYSNQPQH
TRBD1	TRBV7-6	TRBJ2-5	ASSLDMGQPDQETQY
TRBD2	TRBV7-9	TRBJ2-2	ASTPRWGLAGYTGELF
TRBD2	TRBV18	TRBJ2-7	ASSPTTSGPTYEQY
TRBD1	TRBV18	TRBJ1-4	ASSPQPGTGGEKLF
TRBD1	TRBV5-1	TRBJ2-2	ASSSHVTGGSGELF
TRBD1	TRBV5-1	TRBJ1-1	ASSPAGTVNTEAF
NA	TRBV7-2	TRBJ1-1	ASSFAAAMNTEAF
NA	TRBV30	TRBJ2-6	AGTTRRELGGANVLT
NA	TRBV6-5	TRBJ2-2	ASSYIRLRTGELF
NA	TRBV4-2	TRBJ2-7	ASSPKRGGDVELPPAE
NA	TRBV5-5	TRBJ2-5	ASHPIGETQY
NA	TRBV29-1	TRBJ2-7	SGMGSYEQY
TRBD1	TRBV27	TRBJ1-2	ASNAGQGLNYGYT
TRBD1	TRBV6-6	TRBJ2-3	ASSYSQGADTQY
NA	TRBV5-1	TRBJ2-2	ASSLSLLSGELF
NA	TRBV6-6	TRBJ2-7	ASSRGKGYEQY
TRBD2	TRBV7-9	TRBJ2-7	ASSSPGTRGSYEQY
TRBD2	TRBV6-1	TRBJ2-1	ASQRGLAGRNEQF
NA	TRBV2	TRBJ1-6	ASVGTSSYNSPLH
TRBD2	TRBV11-3	TRBJ2-1	ASSLTGTSLTNEQF
NA	TRBV7-3	TRBJ1-2	ASSPHLDSPTASYT
NA	TRBV18	TRBJ2-1	ASLGLYNEQF
NA	TRBV6-1	TRBJ1-2	ASSEPTPLGRSFGYT
NA	TRBV28	TRBJ2-5	ASSSPRQGGLETQY